Listed below are T cell receptor beta chains from one sample, sequenced in a study of CD8+ T cells in alopecia areata. Profiling relied on immunoSEQ multiplex PCR, and the TCRdb table lists in-frame clones only, not all of them. Altogether some 170,000 clones are present, about 54% being singletons, with the ten largest covering under 20%. This sample comprised CD4+ T cells sorted from blood, obtained at approximately week 60, from a patient treated with tofacitinib. The origin of the receptors is a human donor with alopecia areata. CDR3s include the opening cysteine and the closing phenylalanine or tryptophan. Fields, in order: J gene, D gene, clone size, V gene, CDR3 protein, CDR3 DNA. The D gene is left open where the match is weak. Clone size, where shown, is once, few, many, or a class for clones that have expanded.

J: TRBJ2-2; D: .; size: .; V: TRBV5-6; CDR3: CAGKQLLSVGTGELFF; DNA: TGTGCCGGCAAACAGCTATTGTCCGTGGGCACCGGGGAGCTGTTTTTT
J: TRBJ2-3; D: .; size: .; V: TRBV29-1; CDR3: CSVVGGVDTDTQYF; DNA: TGCAGCGTTGTTGGGGGTGTGGACACAGATACGCAGTATTTT
J: TRBJ2-1; D: .; size: few; V: TRBV29-1; CDR3: CSVDGGSYNEQFF; DNA: TGCAGCGTTGACGGGGGAAGCTACAATGAGCAGTTCTTC
J: TRBJ1-2; D: .; size: .; V: TRBV21-1; CDR3: CASSKGVRVGYGYTF; DNA: TGTGCCAGCAGCAAAGGGGTCAGGGTGGGCTATGGCTACACCTTC
J: TRBJ2-1; D: .; size: .; V: TRBV7-2; CDR3: CASSLALGEQFF; DNA: TGTGCCAGCAGCCTCGCACTAGGTGAGCAGTTCTTC
J: TRBJ2-1; D: .; size: .; V: TRBV4-1; CDR3: CASSQDGTTRDNEQFF; DNA: TGCGCCAGCAGCCAAGACGGCACCACCAGGGACAATGAGCAGTTCTTC
J: TRBJ1-1; D: TRBD1; size: .; V: TRBV2; CDR3: CASNLDRGEAFF; DNA: TGTGCCAGCAACTTAGACAGGGGTGAAGCTTTCTTT
J: TRBJ1-2; D: .; size: few; V: TRBV29-1; CDR3: CSGALPLRGYTF; DNA: TGCAGCGGGGCCCTTCCCCTGAGGGGCTACACCTTC
J: TRBJ1-5; D: TRBD1; size: .; V: TRBV6-6; CDR3: CASRTQGAQGQPQHF; DNA: TGTGCCAGCAGAACACAGGGGGCGCAGGGACAGCCCCAGCATTTT
J: TRBJ1-4; D: .; size: .; V: TRBV7-9; CDR3: CASSFPQDSEKLFF; DNA: TGTGCCAGCAGCTTCCCCCAGGACAGTGAAAAACTGTTTTTT
J: TRBJ2-3; D: TRBD2; size: .; V: TRBV5-1; CDR3: CASSRSGGPEDTQYF; DNA: TGCGCCAGCAGCCGTAGCGGGGGGCCCGAAGATACGCAGTATTTT
J: TRBJ1-1; D: .; size: few; V: TRBV29-1; CDR3: CSVAQVLNTEAFF; DNA: TGCAGCGTTGCACAGGTTTTGAACACTGAAGCTTTCTTT
J: TRBJ1-2; D: .; size: .; V: TRBV5-1; CDR3: CASSIKGDYGYTF; DNA: TGCGCCAGCAGCATCAAGGGGGACTATGGCTACACCTTC
J: TRBJ1-4; D: .; size: few; V: TRBV7-9; CDR3: CASSHSSTNEKLFF; DNA: TGTGCCAGCAGCCACAGCTCAACTAATGAAAAACTGTTTTTT
J: TRBJ1-5; D: .; size: .; V: TRBV6-1; CDR3: CASRPGASNQPQHF; DNA: TGTGCCAGCCGGCCAGGGGCTAGCAATCAGCCCCAGCATTTT
J: TRBJ1-1; D: TRBD1; size: .; V: TRBV30; CDR3: CAWSRDRGPAFF; DNA: TGTGCCTGGAGTCGGGACAGGGGGCCAGCTTTCTTT
J: TRBJ1-2; D: TRBD1; size: .; V: TRBV5-1; CDR3: CASSLGQGNYGYTF; DNA: TGCGCCAGCAGCTTGGGACAGGGGAACTATGGCTACACCTTC
J: TRBJ1-2; D: .; size: .; V: TRBV7-2; CDR3: CASSLIGAATGFNYGYTF; DNA: TGTGCCAGCAGCTTAATAGGGGCGGCGACGGGATTTAACTATGGCTACACCTTC
J: TRBJ1-1; D: .; size: .; V: TRBV5-1; CDR3: CATKEYLNTEAFF; DNA: TGCGCCACTAAGGAGTACCTGAACACTGAAGCTTTCTTT
J: TRBJ2-7; D: .; size: once; V: TRBV7-2; CDR3: CASSLVPATGLYEQYF; DNA: TGTGCCAGCAGCTTAGTTCCAGCTACCGGTTTATACGAGCAGTACTTC
J: TRBJ2-3; D: .; size: .; V: TRBV6-6; CDR3: CASSSPGDTQYF; DNA: TGTGCCAGCAGTTCTCCGGGAGATACGCAGTATTTT
J: TRBJ2-5; D: .; size: .; V: TRBV2; CDR3: CASSEEIGETQYF; DNA: TGTGCCAGCAGTGAAGAAATCGGAGAGACCCAGTACTTC
J: TRBJ2-7; D: .; size: .; V: TRBV20-1; CDR3: CSARREYEQYF; DNA: TGCAGTGCTCGAAGGGAGTACGAGCAGTACTTC
J: TRBJ1-2; D: TRBD1; size: .; V: TRBV29-1; CDR3: CSVEPHRGPYGYTF; DNA: TGCAGCGTTGAACCCCACAGGGGCCCCTATGGCTACACCTTC
J: TRBJ1-1; D: TRBD1; size: few; V: TRBV28; CDR3: CASRSGQGTEAFF; DNA: TGTGCCAGCCGATCGGGACAGGGCACTGAAGCTTTCTTT
J: TRBJ2-7; D: .; size: few; V: TRBV23-1; CDR3: CASRCFRDVAYEQYF; DNA: TGCGCCAGCAGATGCTTCCGGGACGTCGCCTACGAGCAGTACTTC
J: TRBJ1-1; D: TRBD1; size: .; V: TRBV6-5; CDR3: CASTRDRALNTEAFF; DNA: TGTGCCAGCACCCGGGACAGAGCATTAAACACTGAAGCTTTCTTT
J: TRBJ1-2; D: .; size: .; V: TRBV5-1; CDR3: CASSPQDSLNYGYTF; DNA: TGCGCCAGCAGCCCCCAGGATTCGCTTAACTATGGCTACACCTTC
J: TRBJ1-1; D: .; size: few; V: TRBV30; CDR3: CAWTPGGQSEAFF; DNA: TGTGCCTGGACTCCCGGGGGGCAGAGTGAAGCTTTCTTT
J: TRBJ1-1; D: .; size: .; V: TRBV6-1; CDR3: CASSVKGGGTEAFF; DNA: TGTGCCAGCAGTGTTAAGGGGGGTGGCACTGAAGCTTTCTTT
J: TRBJ2-7; D: .; size: few; V: TRBV5-1; CDR3: CASSLAALGPYEQYF; DNA: TGCGCCAGCAGCTTGGCGGCGTTAGGACCCTACGAGCAGTACTTC
J: TRBJ2-7; D: TRBD2; size: few; V: TRBV5-1; CDR3: CASRSGRGNEQYF; DNA: TGCGCCAGCAGGTCGGGGAGGGGAAACGAGCAGTACTTC
J: TRBJ1-3; D: .; size: .; V: TRBV7-9; CDR3: CASSHLTEGPGNTIYF; DNA: TGTGCCAGCAGCCACTTGACAGAAGGGCCTGGAAACACCATATATTTT
J: TRBJ2-2; D: TRBD2; size: .; V: TRBV19; CDR3: CASSPLAGGRHGELFF; DNA: TGTGCCAGTAGCCCCCTAGCGGGGGGGCGGCACGGGGAGCTGTTTTTT
J: TRBJ1-6; D: TRBD1; size: .; V: TRBV11-1; CDR3: CASSSTGGRDSPLHF; DNA: TGTGCCAGCTCTTCGACAGGGGGTAGGGATTCACCCCTCCACTTT
J: TRBJ2-3; D: .; size: .; V: TRBV29-1; CDR3: CSVHRPTTDTQYF; DNA: TGCAGCGTTCACAGGCCAACCACAGATACGCAGTATTTT
J: TRBJ2-5; D: TRBD2; size: .; V: TRBV7-3; CDR3: CASSPTAGGRETQYF; DNA: TGTGCCAGCAGCCCCACAGCGGGGGGGCGAGAGACCCAGTACTTC
J: TRBJ1-1; D: .; size: .; V: TRBV7-9; CDR3: CASSARTGPDGAFF; DNA: TGTGCCAGCAGCGCACGAACAGGCCCCGACGGGGCTTTCTTT
J: TRBJ1-6; D: .; size: .; V: TRBV6-5; CDR3: CASRAIQNSPLHF; DNA: TGTGCCAGCAGGGCCATTCAGAATTCACCCCTCCACTTT
J: TRBJ2-1; D: TRBD2; size: .; V: TRBV7-8; CDR3: CASSLSGPYNEQFF; DNA: TGTGCCAGCAGCCTTAGCGGGCCCTACAATGAGCAGTTCTTC
J: TRBJ1-1; D: .; size: .; V: TRBV6-5; CDR3: CASSYGGVSGTEAFF; DNA: TGTGCCAGCAGTTACGGAGGGGTTTCGGGAACTGAAGCTTTCTTT
J: TRBJ2-1; D: .; size: .; V: TRBV2; CDR3: CASDWSSYNEQFF; DNA: TGTGCCAGTGACTGGAGCTCCTACAATGAGCAGTTCTTC
J: TRBJ2-7; D: TRBD1; size: .; V: TRBV6-1; CDR3: CASSSFSGQPYEQYF; DNA: TGTGCCAGCAGCTCTTTTTCGGGACAGCCCTACGAGCAGTACTTC
J: TRBJ2-5; D: .; size: .; V: TRBV5-6; CDR3: CASSLVEGGPPQYF; DNA: TGTGCCAGCAGCTTGGTGGAGGGGGGGCCTCCCCAGTACTTC
J: TRBJ2-7; D: .; size: .; V: TRBV5-1; CDR3: CASAYSAGAYYEQYF; DNA: TGCGCCAGCGCCTACTCAGCAGGGGCTTACTACGAGCAGTACTTC
J: TRBJ2-5; D: TRBD2; size: .; V: TRBV18; CDR3: CASSPSRTSHPETQYF; DNA: TGTGCCAGCTCACCATCCCGGACTAGCCATCCAGAGACCCAGTACTTC
J: TRBJ2-2; D: .; size: .; V: TRBV7-2; CDR3: CASSLGMPGELFF; DNA: TGTGCCAGCAGCTTAGGGATGCCTGGGGAGCTGTTTTTT
J: TRBJ2-2; D: .; size: .; V: TRBV7-9; CDR3: CASSRLVSPGELFF; DNA: TGTGCCAGCAGTCGACTAGTGTCTCCCGGGGAGCTGTTTTTT
J: TRBJ2-5; D: TRBD1; size: .; V: TRBV30; CDR3: CAWRKRDRLEETQYF; DNA: TGTGCCTGGAGGAAGAGGGACAGGCTCGAAGAGACCCAGTACTTC
J: TRBJ2-7; D: TRBD2; size: .; V: TRBV5-6; CDR3: CASSLRSGVSYEQYF; DNA: TGTGCCAGCAGCTTACGTAGCGGGGTCTCCTACGAGCAGTACTTC
J: TRBJ1-6; D: TRBD1; size: .; V: TRBV14; CDR3: CASSHRTGYNSPLHF; DNA: TGTGCCAGCAGCCATCGGACAGGGTACAATTCACCCCTCCACTTT
J: TRBJ1-6; D: .; size: .; V: TRBV29-1; CDR3: CSVLTGAGNSPLHF; DNA: TGCAGCGTCCTGACAGGCGCGGGAAATTCACCCCTCCACTTT
J: TRBJ2-5; D: TRBD2; size: .; V: TRBV7-7; CDR3: CASSRGLAETQYF; DNA: TGTGCTAGCAGCCGGGGACTAGCGGAGACCCAGTACTTC
J: TRBJ1-1; D: .; size: .; V: TRBV29-1; CDR3: CSVERHQDTEAFF; DNA: TGCAGCGTTGAGAGGCACCAGGACACTGAAGCTTTCTTT
J: TRBJ2-7; D: TRBD1; size: .; V: TRBV7-9; CDR3: CASSPKGQGASYEQYF; DNA: TGTGCCAGCAGCCCGAAGGGACAGGGGGCCTCCTACGAGCAGTACTTC
J: TRBJ2-1; D: .; size: .; V: TRBV7-8; CDR3: CASSLVSGLGNEQFF; DNA: TGTGCCAGCAGCTTAGTCAGTGGGCTGGGCAATGAGCAGTTCTTC
J: TRBJ1-2; D: .; size: many; V: TRBV29-1; CDR3: CSVDSYGYTF; DNA: TGCAGCGTCGACAGCTATGGCTACACCTTC